Sequencing of this TCR beta chain was carried out in a study of shared clonotypes between healthy human individuals. Method: immunoSEQ multiplex PCR; TCRdb's copy keeps in-frame clones and lacks some. Of approximately 2,300,000 clones in the sample, 85% to 95% were seen once. About this clone: The antigen is not known.

Notes on the study in general: In the sorted subsets, rarefaction showed sequencing was incomplete despite large depth.

The CDR3 extends over 14 amino acids. The germline V gene encodes CDR1 MDHEN and CDR2 SYDVKM. Between the trimmed V and J ends, which lost 3 bases and 0 bases, there was a span of 6 bases. The rearrangement uses TRBV28 and TRBJ2-1, with D possibly TRBD2 on 6 matching bases. This clonotype was sampled from a young man in good health. Some clones in this sample may be carry-over from other donors' samples. Source material: naive CD4+ T cells from PBMCs. As for subset: CD45RA+ positively selected. The CDR3 DNA follows: TGTGCCAGCAGTTTGGACTACTCCTACAATGAGCAGTTCTTC. Encoded protein: CASSLDYSYNEQFF.